This T cell receptor (beta chain) is drawn from a study of T cell responses to AZD1222 COVID-19 vaccine. General study findings and limits: Only a handful of individuals given AZD1222 were seropositive at baseline.

TCRdb's table, derived via immunoSEQ multiplex PCR, lists solely in-frame clones and lacks some. Of about 160,000 clones listed, 80% to 95% are singletons. Germline V gene data show CDR1 as SGHNT and CDR2 as YYREEE (reference sequence). The J segment lost 7 bases and the V segment lost 4 bases, leaving 7 bases of the junction unmatched. This CDR3 contains 13 residues. With regard to this clone: The antigen is not known.

V is TRBV5-4 and J is TRBJ2-7, with TRBD1 matching 8 bases. The sample here was peripheral blood, taken 28 days after the second AZD1222 dose. The receptor was isolated from an adult who received the AZD1222 COVID-19 vaccine. The CDR3 DNA reads TGTGCCAGCAGCACCGGGACAGGTGAAGAGCAGTACTTC. Amino acids: CASSTGTGEEQYF.